The 9 T cell receptor beta chains reported below all come from one sample, sequenced in a study of memory CD4+ T cells and cytomegalovirus serostatus. The sort gate was single viable CD3+CD4+CD8-CD45RO+ cells for memory CD4+ T cells. Using immunoSEQ multiplex PCR, the repertoire was profiled, and TCRdb retains in-frame clones only, with some absent. The data show 50,000 or so clones, with 70% to 80% seen just once and 0.82% held by the top ten. The material sequenced was memory CD4+ T cells from blood. The receptors were sampled from an adult in good health and CMV-seronegative.

This chain connects TRBV2 to TRBJ1-2, with a possible D match to TRBD1 (6 bases). The CDR3 is 14 residues long. Germline CDR1 is SNHLY and CDR2 is FYNNEI. Trimming pared 5 bases from V and 7 bases from J, leaving 17 bases between. The CDR3 is CASSLGGSHSGYTF. Here the CDR3 DNA reads TGTGCCAGCAGTTTGGGGGGCTCTCACTCTGGCTACACCTTC.

This clone is termed medium-sized. The chain combines TRBV5-6 with TRBJ2-1; 9 bases match TRBD2. The CDR3 is 16 residues long. V trimming: 1 base; J trimming: 10 bases; junction bases outside the gene matches: 12. Germline CDR1 and CDR2: SGHDT and YYEEEE. The CDR3 loop reads CASSLRPAGGGGEQFF. CDR3 DNA: TGTGCCAGCAGCTTGCGTCCGGCGGGAGGGGGAGGAGAGCAGTTCTTC. Complete variable domain (other parts from reference TRBV5-6 and TRBJ2-1): DAGVTQSPTHLIKTRGQQVTLRCSPKSGHDTVSWYQQALGQGPQFIFQYYEEEERQRGNFPDRFSGHQFPNYSSELNVNALLLGDSALYLCASSLRPAGGGGEQFFGPGTRLTVL.

The DNA for the CDR3 is TGTGCCAGCAGCCTAGCATCAAGGGCACAAGAGACCCAGTACTTC. It yields the protein CASSLASRAQETQYF. The chain employs TRBV9 and TRBJ2-5, with a possible D match to TRBD2 (5 bases). CDR3 size: 15 residues. V gave up 4 bases and J gave up 2 bases, with 15 bases separating them. CDR1 is SGDLS and CDR2 is YYNGEE in the germline V gene.

By its share, this clone is medium-sized. The V call is TRBV9, the J call TRBJ1-1, with D unclear. V lost 4 bases to trimming and J lost 5 bases, with 15 bases between them. Looked up from germline, CDR1 is SGDLS and CDR2 is YYNGEE. The CDR3 loop spans 14 amino acids. The CDR3 here is CASSPREVRTEAFF. CDR3 DNA: TGTGCCAGCAGCCCCCGGGAGGTTCGGACTGAAGCTTTCTTT. Variable domain in full (rest from reference TRBV9 and TRBJ1-1): DSGVTQTPKHLITATGQRVTLRCSPRSGDLSVYWYQQSLDQGLQFLIQYYNGEERAKGNILERFSAQQFPDLHSELNLSSLELGDSALYFCASSPREVRTEAFFGQGTRLTVV.

The genes are TRBV18 and TRBJ1-5, with D possibly TRBD1 on 5 matching bases. Germline lookup yields CDR1 KGHSH and CDR2 LQKENI. The CDR3 is 19 amino acids. Trimming removed 9 bases at V and 0 bases at J, with 27 bases between. The CDR3: CASFSSGTDLGHSNQPQHF. The CDR3 coding sequence is TGTGCCAGTTTTTCATCCGGGACGGACTTGGGGCATAGCAATCAGCCCCAGCATTTT.

This clone was detected ten times or more. The J gene is TRBJ2-7, the V gene TRBV20-1, with TRBD1 matching over 10 bases. In germline, CDR1 is DFQATT, CDR2 SNEGSKA (reference sequence). J lost 6 bases, V lost 7 bases, and 3 bases had no gene match. This CDR3 has 11 residues. The CDR3 DNA is TGCAGTGTGGGACAGGGGACCGAGCAGTACTTC. This gives the protein CSVGQGTEQYF.

This chain uses TRBV2 with TRBJ2-6; D is uncertain. The CDR3 is 15 amino acids. Germline assignment: CDR1 SNHLY and CDR2 FYNNEI. Deletions cut 3 bases from V and 1 base from J, with 7 bases between. The CDR3 loop reads CASSDYISGANVLTF. The DNA for the CDR3 is TGTGCCAGCAGTGATTATATATCTGGGGCCAACGTCCTGACTTTC.

The chain joins TRBV10-3 to TRBJ1-1; D not resolved. CDR1 and CDR2 from the germline V gene are ENHRY and SYGVKD. The CDR3 runs 13 residues. With 5 bases removed from V and 3 bases from J, the gap between germline ends came to 10 bases. CDR3 sequence reads: CAISRTADTEAFF. The CDR3 region has the DNA TGTGCCATCAGTAGGACTGCTGACACTGAAGCTTTCTTT.

This clone was recorded a few times. CDR3 sequence (DNA): TGTGCCAGCGCCTTACGCCGGGGAGATAGCAATCAGCCCCAGCATTTT. It translates to CASALRRGDSNQPQHF. The V call is TRBV7-3, the J call TRBJ1-5; no firm D call. From germline, CDR1 is SGHTA and CDR2 FQGTGA. V lost 8 bases, J lost 0 bases, and 17 bases lay in between. The CDR3 extends over 16 amino acids.